This T cell receptor beta chain came from a study of HIV-infected patients and healthy controls. Many counts were recorded for this clonotype. The CDR3 totals 14 residues. Looked up from germline, CDR1 is SGDLS and CDR2 is YYNGEE. V lost 2 bases and J 1 base, leaving 9 bases between the germline ends. TCRdb reprocessed the 5' RACE reads via MiXCR and lists one record per CDR3 protein. The data contain tens of thousands of distinct CDR3 sequences, under 25% of them singletons. The V call is TRBV9, the J call TRBJ1-1; D perhaps matches TRBD1 (5 bases). The source is a human donor in good health. The sample consisted of CD4+ T cells from blood. This chain's CDR3 is CASSVGPRNTEAFF. CDR3 nucleotides: TGTGCCAGCAGCGTGGGACCGAGGAACACTGAAGCTTTCTTT.